These T cell receptor beta chains were read from a single sample in a study of shared clonotypes between healthy human individuals. Assay: immunoSEQ multiplex PCR; the TCRdb copy retains only in-frame clones and omits some. The table has about a million clones, approximately 80% seen once; the top ten hold approximately 1.5%. Sequencing used memory CD4+ T cells sorted from blood. Source of these receptors: a man aged 18 to 29 in good health. Each CDR3 is given with its conserved first and last residue. A D gene is named only where the DNA matches it firmly. Some rows mark clone size as missing; the rest say once, few, many or name a class of expanded clone.

d_call j_call clone_size v_call cdr3_aa cdr3_nt
. TRBJ2-7 . TRBV10-3 CAISSPDRAGTYEQYF TGTGCCATCAGCAGCCCCGACAGGGCGGGGACCTACGAGCAGTACTTC
. TRBJ1-1 . TRBV2 CASSQQVNTEAFF TGTGCCAGCAGCCAGCAGGTGAACACTGAAGCTTTCTTT
. TRBJ1-6 . TRBV25-1 CASSESLLQWDSPLHF TGTGCCAGCAGTGAATCGTTGTTACAGTGGGATTCACCCCTCCACTTT
TRBD2 TRBJ2-7 . TRBV5-6 CASSGFLGLAGYEQYF TGTGCCAGCAGTGGGTTTTTAGGACTAGCGGGTTACGAGCAGTACTTC
. TRBJ1-1 . TRBV5-1 CASSYSGTTNTEAFF TGCGCCAGCAGCTACTCCGGGACAACGAACACTGAAGCTTTCTTT
. TRBJ1-1 . TRBV5-1 CASSLGRTTGVNTEAFF TGCGCCAGCAGCTTGGGTCGGACGACGGGGGTAAACACTGAAGCTTTCTTT
TRBD1 TRBJ1-1 once TRBV10-3 CAIKGQGQNTEAFF TGTGCCATCAAGGGACAGGGACAAAACACTGAAGCTTTCTTT
. TRBJ1-2 . TRBV10-3 CAISYAGGYTF TGTGCCATCAGCTATGCAGGAGGCTACACCTTC
. TRBJ1-2 . TRBV19 CASSIDGGDSYGYTF TGTGCCAGTAGTATAGATGGGGGAGACAGCTATGGCTACACCTTC
. TRBJ1-4 . TRBV30 CACRGSNEKLFF TGTGCCTGTAGGGGATCTAATGAAAAACTGTTTTTT
TRBD1 TRBJ1-2 . TRBV15 CATGQGYGYTF TGTGCCACCGGACAGGGGTATGGCTACACCTTC
. TRBJ2-5 . TRBV5-1 CASRYPRGVQETQYF TGCGCCAGCAGATATCCCCGGGGTGTCCAAGAGACCCAGTACTTC
. TRBJ1-5 . TRBV30 CAWGVAVNGQPQHF TGTGCCTGGGGGGTCGCGGTGAATGGTCAGCCCCAGCATTTT
TRBD1 TRBJ1-2 . TRBV4-1 CASSHVRTGGNYGYTF TGCGCCAGCAGCCACGTAAGGACAGGGGGCAACTATGGCTACACCTTC
TRBD1 TRBJ2-7 . TRBV5-1 CASSTRGPGDSEQYF TGCGCCAGCAGCACCAGGGGGCCGGGTGATTCCGAGCAGTACTTC